A selection of T cell receptor beta chains follows, all from one sample in a study of blood T cell repertoires in COVID-19. Repertoires were generated with immunoSEQ multiplex PCR, while TCRdb's copy carries only in-frame clones and drops some. The data contain some 60,000 clones, approximately 82% of them singletons. The material sequenced was peripheral blood. The receptors derive from a woman older than 75 with acute or convalescent COVID-19. The CDR3 runs from the conserved cysteine through the conserved F or W. The order of the fields is D gene, V gene, J gene, CDR3 length, clone size, CDR3 protein, CDR3 DNA. A D gene is named only where the DNA matches it firmly. Where a row states a size, it is once, few, many or the class of an expanded clone; other rows omit it.

D gene: -; V gene: TRBV30; J gene: TRBJ1-6; CDR3 length: 16; clone size: few; CDR3 protein: CAWSAIGGNGNSPLHF; CDR3 DNA: TGTGCCTGGAGTGCCATCGGGGGAAATGGGAATTCACCCCTCCACTTT
D gene: TRBD2; V gene: TRBV5-4; J gene: TRBJ2-1; CDR3 length: 16; clone size: -; CDR3 protein: CASSNGLAGGQGEQFF; CDR3 DNA: TGTGCCAGCAGCAACGGACTAGCGGGGGGGCAGGGTGAGCAGTTCTTC
D gene: -; V gene: TRBV3-1/TRBV3-2; J gene: TRBJ2-7; CDR3 length: 14; clone size: -; CDR3 protein: CASSRRDSEYEQYF; CDR3 DNA: TGTGCCAGCAGCCGGAGGGACTCCGAGTACGAGCAGTACTTC
D gene: -; V gene: TRBV28; J gene: TRBJ1-5; CDR3 length: 12; clone size: -; CDR3 protein: CASSLLYQPQHF; CDR3 DNA: TGTGCCAGCAGTTTACTGTATCAGCCCCAGCATTTT
D gene: -; V gene: TRBV2; J gene: TRBJ2-1; CDR3 length: 11; clone size: -; CDR3 protein: CASKESNEQFF; CDR3 DNA: TGTGCCAGCAAAGAGAGCAATGAGCAGTTCTTC
D gene: TRBD2; V gene: TRBV10-2; J gene: TRBJ2-7; CDR3 length: 15; clone size: -; CDR3 protein: CASSGTSGGPHEQYF; CDR3 DNA: TGCGCCAGCAGTGGGACTAGCGGGGGGCCACACGAGCAGTACTTC
D gene: -; V gene: TRBV7-9; J gene: TRBJ2-3; CDR3 length: 15; clone size: -; CDR3 protein: CASSLASGSTDTQYF; CDR3 DNA: TGTGCCAGCAGCTTAGCAAGCGGGAGCACAGATACGCAGTATTTT
D gene: -; V gene: TRBV30; J gene: TRBJ2-7; CDR3 length: 11; clone size: -; CDR3 protein: CALVQSYEQYF; CDR3 DNA: TGTGCCTTGGTACAGAGCTACGAGCAGTACTTC
D gene: -; V gene: TRBV20-1; J gene: TRBJ1-6; CDR3 length: 13; clone size: -; CDR3 protein: CSASPRVASPLHF; CDR3 DNA: TGCAGTGCTAGTCCCAGGGTCGCTTCACCCCTCCACTTT
D gene: TRBD1; V gene: TRBV18; J gene: TRBJ1-2; CDR3 length: 15; clone size: -; CDR3 protein: CASSPLQGAGYGYTF; CDR3 DNA: TGTGCCAGCTCACCATTGCAGGGGGCGGGCTATGGCTACACCTTC
D gene: -; V gene: TRBV7-9; J gene: TRBJ2-6; CDR3 length: 17; clone size: -; CDR3 protein: CASSLLQGGIGANVLTF; CDR3 DNA: TGTGCCAGCAGCTTACTCCAGGGTGGGATTGGGGCCAACGTCCTGACTTTC
D gene: -; V gene: TRBV30; J gene: TRBJ1-1; CDR3 length: 13; clone size: once; CDR3 protein: CAWSVPGLVVAFF; CDR3 DNA: TGTGCCTGGAGTGTACCTGGGCTCGTTGTGGCTTTCTTT
D gene: TRBD1; V gene: TRBV5-8; J gene: TRBJ1-2; CDR3 length: 15; clone size: -; CDR3 protein: CASSEGTGGNYGYTF; CDR3 DNA: TGTGCCAGCAGTGAGGGGACAGGGGGTAACTATGGCTACACCTTC
D gene: TRBD2; V gene: TRBV27; J gene: TRBJ2-5; CDR3 length: 15; clone size: -; CDR3 protein: CASNLLAKYQETQYF; CDR3 DNA: TGTGCCAGCAACTTACTAGCGAAGTACCAAGAGACCCAGTACTTC
D gene: -; V gene: TRBV27; J gene: TRBJ2-3; CDR3 length: 15; clone size: -; CDR3 protein: CASSFGQAGTDTQYF; CDR3 DNA: TGTGCCAGCAGTTTTGGCCAGGCAGGGACAGATACGCAGTATTTT
D gene: -; V gene: TRBV6-5; J gene: TRBJ2-5; CDR3 length: 14; clone size: -; CDR3 protein: CASLKVGSVETQYF; CDR3 DNA: TGTGCCAGCCTGAAGGTCGGTAGCGTCGAGACCCAGTACTTC
D gene: TRBD1; V gene: TRBV28; J gene: TRBJ2-3; CDR3 length: 16; clone size: -; CDR3 protein: CASRASGQGNTDTQYF; CDR3 DNA: TGTGCCAGCAGAGCCTCGGGACAGGGTAACACAGATACGCAGTATTTT
D gene: -; V gene: TRBV4-2; J gene: TRBJ1-2; CDR3 length: 17; clone size: -; CDR3 protein: CASSQDRGQSWGYGYTF; CDR3 DNA: TGTGCCAGCAGCCAAGATCGAGGGCAATCCTGGGGCTATGGCTACACCTTC
D gene: TRBD1; V gene: TRBV2; J gene: TRBJ1-5; CDR3 length: 15; clone size: -; CDR3 protein: CASRETGNTLQPQHF; CDR3 DNA: TGTGCCAGCAGAGAGACAGGGAATACTCTCCAGCCCCAGCATTTT
D gene: -; V gene: TRBV21-1; J gene: TRBJ2-1; CDR3 length: 19; clone size: few; CDR3 protein: CASSKARSSGRGGYNEQFF; CDR3 DNA: TGTGCCAGCAGCAAAGCGCGGTCTAGCGGGAGAGGGGGCTACAATGAGCAGTTCTTC
D gene: TRBD1; V gene: TRBV2; J gene: TRBJ1-5; CDR3 length: 13; clone size: -; CDR3 protein: CASSLQGAQPQHF; CDR3 DNA: TGTGCCAGCAGTTTACAGGGGGCCCAGCCCCAGCATTTT
D gene: TRBD1; V gene: TRBV11-2; J gene: TRBJ2-5; CDR3 length: 15; clone size: once; CDR3 protein: CASSSPGQQQETQYF; CDR3 DNA: TGTGCCAGCAGCTCTCCGGGACAGCAACAAGAGACCCAGTACTTC
D gene: TRBD2; V gene: TRBV5-4; J gene: TRBJ2-7; CDR3 length: 14; clone size: -; CDR3 protein: CASSIRAGRYEQYF; CDR3 DNA: TGTGCCAGCAGCATCCGAGCGGGACGCTACGAGCAGTACTTC
D gene: TRBD2; V gene: TRBV27; J gene: TRBJ2-5; CDR3 length: 15; clone size: -; CDR3 protein: CASSLVGLAGGTQYF; CDR3 DNA: TGTGCCAGCAGTTTGGTGGGACTAGCGGGCGGGACCCAGTACTTC
D gene: TRBD1; V gene: TRBV20-1; J gene: TRBJ2-7; CDR3 length: 14; clone size: -; CDR3 protein: CSASVDRGRREQYF; CDR3 DNA: TGCAGTGCTAGTGTGGACAGGGGGCGTCGGGAGCAGTACTTC
D gene: -; V gene: TRBV18; J gene: TRBJ2-7; CDR3 length: 13; clone size: -; CDR3 protein: CASWTVTHNEQYF; CDR3 DNA: TGTGCCAGCTGGACAGTGACCCACAACGAGCAGTACTTC
D gene: TRBD2; V gene: TRBV19; J gene: TRBJ2-2; CDR3 length: 15; clone size: -; CDR3 protein: CASSTLAGVSGELFF; CDR3 DNA: TGTGCCAGTAGCACACTAGCGGGAGTGTCCGGGGAGCTGTTTTTT
D gene: -; V gene: TRBV27; J gene: TRBJ2-7; CDR3 length: 15; clone size: -; CDR3 protein: CASSEGRVPSYEQYF; CDR3 DNA: TGTGCCAGCAGTGAAGGCAGGGTCCCCTCCTACGAGCAGTACTTC
D gene: TRBD1; V gene: TRBV5-1; J gene: TRBJ1-5; CDR3 length: 14; clone size: -; CDR3 protein: CASSIGQGDQPQHF; CDR3 DNA: TGCGCCAGCAGCATAGGACAGGGGGATCAGCCCCAGCATTTT
D gene: TRBD2; V gene: TRBV27; J gene: TRBJ2-7; CDR3 length: 15; clone size: -; CDR3 protein: CASSLLGGISDEQYF; CDR3 DNA: TGTGCCAGCAGCCTGTTGGGGGGGATTTCGGACGAGCAGTACTTC
D gene: -; V gene: TRBV10-2; J gene: TRBJ2-5; CDR3 length: 16; clone size: -; CDR3 protein: CASSDVIGRWKETQYF; CDR3 DNA: TGCGCCAGCAGTGATGTTATTGGGCGTTGGAAAGAGACCCAGTACTTC
D gene: -; V gene: TRBV5-1; J gene: TRBJ2-1; CDR3 length: 13; clone size: -; CDR3 protein: CASSFLQYNEQFF; CDR3 DNA: TGCGCCAGCAGCTTTTTACAGTACAATGAGCAGTTCTTC
D gene: TRBD2; V gene: TRBV29-1; J gene: TRBJ2-7; CDR3 length: 14; clone size: -; CDR3 protein: CSVEAGRGSYEQYF; CDR3 DNA: TGCAGCGTTGAAGCCGGGAGGGGCTCCTACGAGCAGTACTTC
D gene: -; V gene: TRBV7-9; J gene: TRBJ1-2; CDR3 length: 12; clone size: -; CDR3 protein: CASSLDRSGYTF; CDR3 DNA: TGTGCCAGCAGCTTAGACAGGAGTGGCTACACCTTC
D gene: -; V gene: TRBV2; J gene: TRBJ1-1; CDR3 length: 16; clone size: -; CDR3 protein: CASRTGGLQMNTEAFF; CDR3 DNA: TGTGCCAGCAGAACGGGGGGCCTTCAGATGAACACTGAAGCTTTCTTT
D gene: -; V gene: TRBV11-2; J gene: TRBJ2-1; CDR3 length: 11; clone size: -; CDR3 protein: CASSLADEQFF; CDR3 DNA: TGTGCCAGCAGCTTAGCCGATGAGCAGTTCTTC
D gene: TRBD2; V gene: TRBV7-9; J gene: TRBJ2-1; CDR3 length: 13; clone size: medium-sized; CDR3 protein: CASLTSGSVGKFF; CDR3 DNA: TGTGCCAGCCTGACTAGCGGGAGCGTTGGGAAGTTCTTC
D gene: TRBD1; V gene: TRBV7-9; J gene: TRBJ2-7; CDR3 length: 16; clone size: -; CDR3 protein: CASSRTPGQGRHEQYF; CDR3 DNA: TGTGCCAGCAGCCGAACCCCGGGACAGGGGAGGCACGAGCAGTACTTC
D gene: -; V gene: TRBV7-8; J gene: TRBJ1-2; CDR3 length: 12; clone size: -; CDR3 protein: CASSSSSYGYTF; CDR3 DNA: TGTGCCAGCAGCTCGAGTTCCTATGGCTACACCTTC
D gene: TRBD1; V gene: TRBV5-1; J gene: TRBJ1-2; CDR3 length: 17; clone size: -; CDR3 protein: CASSRTATGDDNYGYTF; CDR3 DNA: TGCGCCAGCAGCCGAACGGCGACAGGGGATGATAACTATGGCTACACCTTC
D gene: -; V gene: TRBV9; J gene: TRBJ1-5; CDR3 length: 17; clone size: -; CDR3 protein: CASSYLRTDYSNQPQHF; CDR3 DNA: TGTGCCAGCAGCTACTTAAGGACAGATTATAGCAATCAGCCCCAGCATTTT
D gene: TRBD2; V gene: TRBV28; J gene: TRBJ2-1; CDR3 length: 17; clone size: once; CDR3 protein: CASSSPASGRSYNEQFF; CDR3 DNA: TGTGCCAGCAGTTCTCCTGCTAGCGGGCGATCCTACAATGAGCAGTTCTTC
D gene: TRBD2; V gene: TRBV28; J gene: TRBJ2-7; CDR3 length: 15; clone size: -; CDR3 protein: CASSPLWREGYEQYF; CDR3 DNA: TGTGCCAGCAGTCCCCTTTGGCGGGAGGGATACGAGCAGTACTTC
D gene: -; V gene: TRBV7-8; J gene: TRBJ1-5; CDR3 length: 15; clone size: once; CDR3 protein: CASSFGRWGNQPQHF; CDR3 DNA: TGTGCCAGCAGCTTTGGGCGCTGGGGCAATCAGCCCCAGCATTTT
D gene: -; V gene: TRBV11-2; J gene: TRBJ1-3; CDR3 length: 17; clone size: -; CDR3 protein: CASSLAFAGASGNTIYF; CDR3 DNA: TGTGCCAGCAGCTTAGCATTCGCAGGGGCTTCTGGAAACACCATATATTTT
D gene: TRBD1; V gene: TRBV29-1; J gene: TRBJ2-3; CDR3 length: 17; clone size: -; CDR3 protein: CSVEVGTGVWSTDTQYF; CDR3 DNA: TGCAGCGTTGAAGTTGGGACAGGGGTGTGGAGCACAGATACGCAGTATTTT
D gene: -; V gene: TRBV9; J gene: TRBJ1-6; CDR3 length: 16; clone size: once; CDR3 protein: CASSAPGGALNSPLHF; CDR3 DNA: TGTGCCAGCAGCGCCCCGGGGGGAGCTCTTAATTCACCCCTCCACTTT
D gene: -; V gene: TRBV30; J gene: TRBJ1-1; CDR3 length: 16; clone size: once; CDR3 protein: CAWSPLWAGANTEAFF; CDR3 DNA: TGTGCCTGGAGTCCCCTATGGGCGGGGGCGAACACTGAAGCTTTCTTT
D gene: -; V gene: TRBV19; J gene: TRBJ1-1; CDR3 length: 13; clone size: -; CDR3 protein: CAGLGDTNTEAFF; CDR3 DNA: TGTGCCGGCCTCGGGGACACCAACACTGAAGCTTTCTTT
D gene: -; V gene: TRBV6-1; J gene: TRBJ1-6; CDR3 length: 12; clone size: -; CDR3 protein: CASSDKPSPLHF; CDR3 DNA: TGTGCCAGCAGTGACAAGCCTTCACCCCTCCACTTT
D gene: -; V gene: TRBV6-5; J gene: TRBJ1-2; CDR3 length: 15; clone size: few; CDR3 protein: CASSYLTGRNYGYTF; CDR3 DNA: TGTGCCAGCAGTTACCTGACAGGACGAAACTATGGCTACACCTTC
D gene: TRBD1; V gene: TRBV9; J gene: TRBJ2-7; CDR3 length: 15; clone size: -; CDR3 protein: CASSVAGTGSYEQYF; CDR3 DNA: TGTGCCAGCAGCGTCGCCGGGACAGGGTCCTACGAGCAGTACTTC
D gene: -; V gene: TRBV2; J gene: TRBJ1-5; CDR3 length: 14; clone size: -; CDR3 protein: CASSEFGGKEPQHF; CDR3 DNA: TGTGCCAGCAGTGAGTTTGGGGGGAAGGAGCCCCAGCATTTT
D gene: TRBD1; V gene: TRBV3-1/TRBV3-2; J gene: TRBJ1-6; CDR3 length: 16; clone size: -; CDR3 protein: CASSQRGTGGNSPLHF; CDR3 DNA: TGTGCCAGCAGCCAGAGGGGGACAGGGGGTAATTCACCCCTCCACTTT
D gene: TRBD1; V gene: TRBV9; J gene: TRBJ2-1; CDR3 length: 15; clone size: -; CDR3 protein: CASSVVTGGYNEQFF; CDR3 DNA: TGTGCCAGCAGCGTAGTAACAGGGGGCTACAATGAGCAGTTCTTC